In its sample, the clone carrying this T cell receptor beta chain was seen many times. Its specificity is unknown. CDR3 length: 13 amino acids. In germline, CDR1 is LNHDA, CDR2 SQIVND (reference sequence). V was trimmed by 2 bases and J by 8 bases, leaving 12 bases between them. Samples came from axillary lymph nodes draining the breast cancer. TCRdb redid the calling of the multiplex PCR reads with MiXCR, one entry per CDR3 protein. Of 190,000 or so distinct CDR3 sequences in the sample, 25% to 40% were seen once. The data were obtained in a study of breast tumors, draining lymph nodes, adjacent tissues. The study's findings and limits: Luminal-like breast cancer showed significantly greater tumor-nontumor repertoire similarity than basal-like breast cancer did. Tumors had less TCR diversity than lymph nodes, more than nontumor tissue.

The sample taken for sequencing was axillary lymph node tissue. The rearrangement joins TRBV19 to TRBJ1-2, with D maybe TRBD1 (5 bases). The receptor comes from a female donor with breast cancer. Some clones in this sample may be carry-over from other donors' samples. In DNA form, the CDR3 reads TGTGCCAGTAGTATAACAGGAGGGGAAGGCTACACCTTC. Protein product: CASSITGGEGYTF. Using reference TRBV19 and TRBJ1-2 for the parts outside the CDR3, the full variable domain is DGGITQSPKYLFRKEGQNVTLSCEQNLNHDAMYWYRQDPGQGLRLIYYSQIVNDFQKGDIAEGYSVSREKKESFPLTVTSAQKNPTAFYLCASSITGGEGYTFGSGTRLTVV.